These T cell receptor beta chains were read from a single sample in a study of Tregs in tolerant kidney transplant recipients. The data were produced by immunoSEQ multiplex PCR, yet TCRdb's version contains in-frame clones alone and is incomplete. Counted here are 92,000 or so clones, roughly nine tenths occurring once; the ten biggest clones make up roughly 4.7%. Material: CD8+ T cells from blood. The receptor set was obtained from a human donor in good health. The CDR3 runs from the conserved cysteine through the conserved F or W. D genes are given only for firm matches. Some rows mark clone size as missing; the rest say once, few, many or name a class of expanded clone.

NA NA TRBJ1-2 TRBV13 TGTGCCAGCAGCTTTAAAGAGAACTATGGCTACACCTTC CASSFKENYGYTF
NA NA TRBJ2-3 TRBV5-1 TGCGCCAGCAGCTTGGAAACGGCTCTAACGGGAGATACGCAGTATTTT CASSLETALTGDTQYF
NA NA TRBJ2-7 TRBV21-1 TGTGCCAGCAGCAAAGCGCTGGGGCAGGGAAAAGCGGGAGAGTCCTACGAGCAGTACTTC CASSKALGQGKAGESYEQYF
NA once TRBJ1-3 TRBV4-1 TGCGCCAGCAGCCAAGCAGATTACTCTGGAAACACCATATATTTT CASSQADYSGNTIYF
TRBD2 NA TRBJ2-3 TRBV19 TGTGCCAGTAGCGAAGCCCGGACTAGCGATACGCAGTATTTT CASSEARTSDTQYF
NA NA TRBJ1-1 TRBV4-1 TGCGCCAGCAGCCCGACAGCGAACACTGAAGCTTTCTTT CASSPTANTEAFF
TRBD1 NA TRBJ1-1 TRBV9 TGTGCCAGTACCGGGACAGGGCTGAGGACTGAAGCTTTCTTT CASTGTGLRTEAFF
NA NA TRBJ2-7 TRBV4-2 TGTGCCAGCAAGGTCCTGGCGGGGCCAGGCGAGCAGTACTTC CASKVLAGPGEQYF
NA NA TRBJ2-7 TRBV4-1 TGCGCCAGCAGCCAAGATCAGGGGAACTCCTACGAGCAGTACTTC CASSQDQGNSYEQYF
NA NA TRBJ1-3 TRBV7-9 TGTGCCAGCAGCCTAAGTCGAAACACCATATATTTT CASSLSRNTIYF
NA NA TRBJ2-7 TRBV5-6 TGTGCCAGCAGCTGGACCGTAGGGTCCTACGAGCAGTACTTC CASSWTVGSYEQYF
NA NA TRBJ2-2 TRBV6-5 TGTGCCAGCAGTTACTGGCAGGGGGGCACCGGGGAGCTGTTTTTT CASSYWQGGTGELFF
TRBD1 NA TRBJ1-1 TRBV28 TGTGCCAGCAGCGGGCGGACAGGGAGAAACACTGAAGCTTTCTTT CASSGRTGRNTEAFF
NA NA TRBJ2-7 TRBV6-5 TGTGCCAGCAGTTCTGGGGAGCAGTACTTC CASSSGEQYF
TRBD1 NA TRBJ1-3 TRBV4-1 TGCGCCAGCAGCCACCGGACAGGCCGAATCTCTGGAAACACCATATATTTT CASSHRTGRISGNTIYF
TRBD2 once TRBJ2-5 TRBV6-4 TGTGCCAGCACCATAAGGACTAGCGGGAGAGTGGGAGAGACCCAGTACTTC CASTIRTSGRVGETQYF
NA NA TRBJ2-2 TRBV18 TGTGCCATCCCCCCTCGGGAAGGCGCCACCGGGGAGCTGTTTTTT CAIPPREGATGELFF
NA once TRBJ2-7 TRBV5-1 TGCGCCAGCAGCTTGGAATTGTCAGGGGCGGCCTACGAGCAGTACTTC CASSLELSGAAYEQYF
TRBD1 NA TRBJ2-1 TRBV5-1 TGCGCCAGCAGCGGGACAGGGGTAGGACGGGGTTACAATGAGCAGTTCTTC CASSGTGVGRGYNEQFF
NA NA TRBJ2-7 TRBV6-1 TGTGCCAGCGGGCCAAAGCAGGGAGGCTCCTACGAGCAGTACTTC CASGPKQGGSYEQYF
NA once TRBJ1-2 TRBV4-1 TGCGCCAGCAGCCAAGAGCCCCGAAACTATGGCTACACCTTC CASSQEPRNYGYTF
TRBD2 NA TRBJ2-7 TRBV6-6 TGTGCCAGCAGTTACCAAGGGACTATCTACGAGCAGTACTTC CASSYQGTIYEQYF
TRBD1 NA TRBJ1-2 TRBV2 TGTGCCAGCAAGGGACAGAACTATGGCTACACCTTC CASKGQNYGYTF
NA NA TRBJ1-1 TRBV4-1 TGCGCCAGCAGCCAAGATAGGTATTCAGGGTCTGAAGCTTTCTTT CASSQDRYSGSEAFF
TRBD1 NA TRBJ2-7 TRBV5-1 TGCGCCAGCAGCTTGTACAGGGGCGTCAAGCCCTACGAGCAGTACTTC CASSLYRGVKPYEQYF
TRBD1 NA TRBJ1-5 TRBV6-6 TGTGCCAGCAGACCTCGCGACAGGGCAGTCAGTCAGCCCCAGCATTTT CASRPRDRAVSQPQHF
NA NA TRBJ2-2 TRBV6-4 TGTGCCAGCAGTGACGGGACTAACACCGGGGAGCTGTTTTTT CASSDGTNTGELFF
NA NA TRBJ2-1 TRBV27 TGTGCCAGCACTTGGGGGGCGGGGGACAATGAGCAGTTCTTC CASTWGAGDNEQFF
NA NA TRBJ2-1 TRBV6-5 TGTGCCAGCAGTTACTTGGGTTCCGACAATGAGCAGTTCTTC CASSYLGSDNEQFF
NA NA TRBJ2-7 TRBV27 TGTGCCAGCAGTCCTATACGGTTATCTTCCTACGAGCAGTACTTC CASSPIRLSSYEQYF
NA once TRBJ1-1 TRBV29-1 TGCAGCACACCCAGAGGCGTTGGGGCTTTCTTT CSTPRGVGAFF
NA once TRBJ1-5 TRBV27 TGTGCCAGCAGCGACGGGACCAGTGATCAGCCCCAGCATTTT CASSDGTSDQPQHF
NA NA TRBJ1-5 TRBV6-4 TGTGCCAGCAGTGACGGGGAAAATCAGCCCCAGCATTTT CASSDGENQPQHF
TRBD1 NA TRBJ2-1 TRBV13 TGTGCCAGCAGCTATGGGACAGGGGGGGATGAGCAGTTCTTC CASSYGTGGDEQFF
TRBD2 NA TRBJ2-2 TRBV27 TGTGCCAGCAGCCTAGCGGGAGGGCTGGGCGGGGAGCTGTTTTTT CASSLAGGLGGELFF
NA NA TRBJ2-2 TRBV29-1 TGCAGCGTAGACGGGTACACCGGGGAGCTGTTTTTT CSVDGYTGELFF
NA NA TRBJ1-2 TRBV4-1 TGCGCCAGCAGCCAAGATACAGCCTATGGCTACACCTTC CASSQDTAYGYTF
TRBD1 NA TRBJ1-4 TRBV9 TGTGCCAGCAGCGACGGACAGGCTTTTAATGAAAAACTGTTTTTT CASSDGQAFNEKLFF
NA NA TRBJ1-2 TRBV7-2 TGTGCCAGCAGCTACCTGGAGGGCGGAGGTAATGGCTACACCTTC CASSYLEGGGNGYTF
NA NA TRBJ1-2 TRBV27 TGTGCCACACTATCGTGGAGCTATGGCTACACCTTC CATLSWSYGYTF
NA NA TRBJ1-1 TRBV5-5 TGTGCCAGCAGCTTGGACAGGACTGAAGCTTTCTTT CASSLDRTEAFF
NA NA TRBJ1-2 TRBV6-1 TGTGCCAGCAGTGAAGATGTCGGGGGCCGAGGATATGGCTACACCTTC CASSEDVGGRGYGYTF
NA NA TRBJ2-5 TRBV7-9 TGTGCCAGCAGCCCCCCACTAGGGCCCAAAGAGACCCAGTACTTC CASSPPLGPKETQYF
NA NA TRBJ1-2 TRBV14 TGTGCCAGCAGCCAGGCCGGGGTTCATGGCTACACCTTC CASSQAGVHGYTF
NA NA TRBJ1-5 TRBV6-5 TGTGCCAGCAGTTACTCACAGGGAGAGAATCAGCCCCAGCATTTT CASSYSQGENQPQHF
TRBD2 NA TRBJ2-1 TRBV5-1 TGCGCCAGCAGCTGGCCTCGGAGTAGCGGGAACTACAATGAGCAGTTCTTC CASSWPRSSGNYNEQFF
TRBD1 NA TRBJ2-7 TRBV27 TGTGCCGCGGGGACAGGGTCCTACGAGCAGTACTTC CAAGTGSYEQYF
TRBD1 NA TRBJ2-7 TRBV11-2 TGTGCCAGCAGCTCCCGATCCCGGGACAGCAGCTCCTACGAGCAGTACTTC CASSSRSRDSSSYEQYF
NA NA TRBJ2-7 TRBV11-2 TGTGCCAGCAGCCTACCCCGCGGGGGCTACAACAAAGCCTACGAGCAGTACTTC CASSLPRGGYNKAYEQYF